The rows below give T cell receptor beta chains drawn from one sample of a study of post-analysis software for immune sequencing data. TCRdb recomputed calls from the PCR reads with MiXCR, one row per CDR3 protein. The sample has some 690,000 distinct CDR3 sequences, roughly 30% seen once. Input material: blood. All receptors derive from a girl aged 10-17 years with multiple sclerosis. The CDR3 runs from the conserved cysteine through the conserved F or W. The order of the fields is V gene, D gene, J gene, CDR3 protein. D genes are given only for firm matches.

V: TRBV28; D: TRBD1; J: TRBJ2-3; CDR3: CASSPPQGARSTDTQYF
V: TRBV29-1; D: TRBD2; J: TRBJ2-7; CDR3: CSVVRAGGGDEQYF
V: TRBV5-1; D: TRBD1; J: TRBJ1-2; CDR3: CASSSGQGAYYGYTF
V: TRBV6-2/TRBV6-3; D: NA; J: TRBJ1-2; CDR3: CASSTDGPYGYTF
V: TRBV6-2/TRBV6-3; D: NA; J: TRBJ2-7; CDR3: CASRPSTFSGQYF
V: TRBV5-1; D: NA; J: TRBJ2-6; CDR3: CASSLDREGMSGANVLTF
V: TRBV20-1; D: NA; J: TRBJ2-5; CDR3: CSARGRETQYF
V: TRBV7-2; D: NA; J: TRBJ1-2; CDR3: CASSFRRGAYGYTF
V: TRBV20-1; D: NA; J: TRBJ2-1; CDR3: CSAGYMNEQFF
V: TRBV5-5; D: NA; J: TRBJ1-1; CDR3: CASSLDVAPEAFF
V: TRBV27; D: TRBD2; J: TRBJ2-1; CDR3: CASGVLAGGRGEQFF
V: TRBV20-1; D: TRBD1; J: TRBJ1-1; CDR3: CSARDQDRGRGTEAFF
V: TRBV15; D: NA; J: TRBJ2-3; CDR3: CATSRGDAGPTDTQYF
V: TRBV29-1; D: TRBD2; J: TRBJ2-3; CDR3: CSVRGLAGRPQYF
V: TRBV7-2; D: NA; J: TRBJ2-7; CDR3: CASSFGRSSYERYF
V: TRBV7-9; D: NA; J: TRBJ2-7; CDR3: CASGVGETYEQYF
V: TRBV20-1; D: TRBD2; J: TRBJ2-3; CDR3: CSATGTSGSDTQYF
V: TRBV7-9; D: NA; J: TRBJ2-3; CDR3: CASSNGPQYF
V: TRBV20-1; D: TRBD1; J: TRBJ1-1; CDR3: CSARLQGAEAFF
V: TRBV29-1; D: NA; J: TRBJ2-5; CDR3: CSVVPGQSIVETQYF
V: TRBV5-1; D: NA; J: TRBJ2-5; CDR3: CASSDPNGAETQYF
V: TRBV3-1; D: TRBD2; J: TRBJ2-5; CDR3: CASSQAGGRRETQYF
V: TRBV20-1; D: NA; J: TRBJ1-6; CDR3: CSASPGVGSAYYSPLHF
V: TRBV11-2; D: NA; J: TRBJ2-7; CDR3: CASSPRGSSTQPYEQYF
V: TRBV9; D: NA; J: TRBJ1-2; CDR3: CASSPFGDYGYTF
V: TRBV18; D: TRBD2; J: TRBJ2-7; CDR3: CASSPRTSGRYNEQYF